One and the same sample provided the 23 T cell receptor beta chains below, sequenced in a study of OX40 agonist ivuxolimab in advanced cancers. Profiling relied on immunoSEQ multiplex PCR, and the TCRdb table lists in-frame clones only, not all of them. The repertoire holds some 70,000 clones, with more than 85% as singletons. The sequencing here drew on CD4+ or CD8+ T cells sorted from blood, taken in a trial of the OX40 agonist ivuxolimab. These TCRs come from an adult with an advanced solid tumor such as melanoma, head and neck, liver or kidney cancer.

J is TRBJ2-3 and V is TRBV6-4; 8 bases align to TRBD1. Germline lookup yields CDR1 MRHNA and CDR2 SNTAGT. This CDR3 is built from 17 residues. V gave up 2 bases and J gave up 1 base; unmatched junction bases: 8. The DNA for the CDR3 is TGTGCCAGCAGTGACGTAGACAGGGGAGGTTGCACAGATACGCAGTATTTT. Translated: CASSDVDRGGCTDTQYF.

The rearrangement joins TRBV5-6 to TRBJ2-3; D unresolved. Germline assignment: CDR1 SGHDT and CDR2 YYEEEE. CDR3 length equals 16 residues. V was trimmed by 2 bases and J by 0 bases, leaving 13 bases between them. CDR3: CASSFGLTGSTDTQYF. As DNA, the CDR3 is TGTGCCAGCAGCTTTGGCCTAACCGGGAGCACAGATACGCAGTATTTT.

The chain joins TRBV6-5 to TRBJ1-5; D gene unclear. This CDR3 comprises 13 residues. The V end lost 5 bases, the J end lost 9 bases, and 14 bases lay between the germline ends. Germline V lookup: CDR1 MNHEY, CDR2 SVGAGI. CDR3 amino acids: CASSPRIYGPQHF. The CDR3 DNA sequence: TGTGCCAGCAGTCCTAGGATCTACGGGCCCCAGCATTTT.

This clone has just one count. The chain carries TRBV5-5 and TRBJ2-5, with D hard to call. The V end was cut by 0 bases, the J end by 5 bases, with 14 bases between. The CDR3 sequence is 15 residues long. CDR1 and CDR2 from the germline V gene are SGHKS and YYEKEE (reference sequence). The CDR3 spells CASSLGLALSETQYF. The CDR3 DNA reads TGTGCCAGCAGCTTGGGGTTGGCGTTAAGCGAGACCCAGTACTTC.

The CDR3 protein is CASRTSGYNEQFF. CDR3 nucleotide sequence: TGCGCCAGCCGGACTAGCGGTTACAATGAGCAGTTCTTC. The V and J genes are TRBV10-2 and TRBJ2-1; 10 bases are shared with TRBD2. The CDR3 is 13 amino acids. Trimming took 8 bases from V and 4 from J; bases not matched to a gene: 2. In germline, CDR1 is WSHSY, CDR2 SAAADI.

V usage is TRBV9 and J usage is TRBJ2-5; a weak D match, TRBD1 (7 bases). This CDR3 region has 13 residues. In germline, CDR1 is SGDLS, CDR2 YYNGEE. V was cut by 3 bases and J by 2 bases, with 8 bases left in between. The CDR3 loop reads CASSAGGQETQYF. DNA for the CDR3: TGTGCCAGCAGCGCAGGGGGGCAAGAGACCCAGTACTTC. The full variable domain, its missing parts supplied by reference TRBV9 and TRBJ2-5, is DSGVTQTPKHLITATGQRVTLRCSPRSGDLSVYWYQQSLDQGLQFLIQYYNGEERAKGNILERFSAQQFPDLHSELNLSSLELGDSALYFCASSAGGQETQYFGPGTRLLVL.

The V call is TRBV5-6, the J call TRBJ1-2; no reliable D call. Trimming left V 1 base short and J 4 bases short, with 5 bases between. Germline V gene sequence: CDR1 SGHDT, CDR2 YYEEEE. This CDR3 spans 12 amino acids. CDR3 loop: CASSLSGYGYTF. For the CDR3, the DNA is TGTGCCAGCAGCTTGTCAGGCTATGGCTACACCTTC.

The CDR3 sequence: CAWSVVGGVADTQYF. The DNA of the CDR3 is TGTGCCTGGAGTGTGGTAGGGGGGGTCGCAGATACGCAGTATTTT. The V call is TRBV30, the J call TRBJ2-3, with D possibly TRBD2 on 7 matching bases. From germline, CDR1 is GTSNPN and CDR2 SVGIG (reference sequence). The ends were cut back, 0 bases at V and 4 bases at J, with 14 bases in the middle. CDR3 length: 15 amino acids.

This chain joins TRBV20-1 and TRBJ1-4; no clear D. This CDR3 spans 10 amino acids. Germline CDR1 and CDR2: DFQATT and SNEGSKA (reference sequence). The V and J ends lost 6 bases and 7 bases respectively, with 6 bases between them. The CDR3 loop is CSAIGEKLFF. CDR3 nucleotide sequence: TGCAGTGCCATAGGTGAAAAACTGTTTTTT.

V usage is TRBV28 and J usage is TRBJ2-3; unclear D gene. This CDR3 is 15 amino acids long. Germline assignment: CDR1 MDHEN and CDR2 SYDVKM. V gave up 6 bases and J gave up 2 bases, with 15 bases separating them. The CDR3 nucleotides are TGTGCCAGCAGAGAGGCCCAAAAGCTCACAGATACGCAGTATTTT. Protein product: CASREAQKLTDTQYF.

This clone was seen a few times. V and J are TRBV10-3 and TRBJ2-7, with TRBD2 matching 11 bases. The V segment lost 10 bases and the J segment 2 bases; nucleotides outside the gene matches: 4. The CDR3 runs to 13 residues. From germline, CDR1 is ENHRY and CDR2 SYGVKD. In DNA, the CDR3 is TGTGCCACACTAGCGGGAGATGCCTACGAGCAGTACTTC. Translation gives CATLAGDAYEQYF.

The chain carries TRBV18 and TRBJ2-5; D gene ambiguous. The ends were cut back, 4 bases at V and 2 bases at J, with 5 bases in the middle. The V gene's germline CDR1 is KGHSH and CDR2 LQKENI. There are 12 residues in the CDR3. The chain's CDR3 is CASSRTQETQYF. DNA for the CDR3: TGTGCCAGCTCACGCACACAAGAGACCCAGTACTTC.

This clone was picked up a small number of times. V gene TRBV6-1 combines with J gene TRBJ2-1; 9 bases are shared with TRBD2. V shed 7 bases and J 6 bases; nucleotides not matched to a gene: 7. This CDR3 contains 14 residues. Germline V lookup: CDR1 MNHNS, CDR2 SASEGT. Here the CDR3 reads CASIAGGHPNEQFF. The CDR3 DNA sequence: TGTGCCAGCATTGCGGGAGGGCATCCCAATGAGCAGTTCTTC.

The CDR3 DNA reads as TGTGCCAGCAGGGGGGGTCAGGGACTTTATGGCTACACCTTC. Protein sequence: CASRGGQGLYGYTF. The rearrangement links TRBV11-3 to TRBJ1-2; D may be TRBD1 (5 bases). V was shortened by 6 bases and J by 5 bases, with 16 bases between the two germline ends. The germline V gene has CDR1 SGHNT and CDR2 YENEEA. The CDR3 loop spans 14 amino acids. Using reference TRBV11-3 and TRBJ1-2 for the parts outside the CDR3, the full variable domain is EAGVVQSPRYKIIEKKQPVAFWCNPISGHNTLYWYLQNLGQGPELLIRYENEEAVDDSQLPKDRFSAERLKGVDSTLKIQPAELGDSAVYLCASRGGQGLYGYTFGSGTRLTVV.

This chain uses TRBV29-1 with TRBJ2-7; TRBD1 agrees at 8 bases. Trimming at V came to 3 bases and at J to 6 bases, leaving 4 bases not matched to a gene. The germline gives CDR1 SQVTM, CDR2 ANQGSEA. The CDR3 consists of 12 residues. The CDR3 DNA sequence: TGCAGCGTTGATCAGGGGGCGGGCGAGCAGTACTTC. Translated, it gives CSVDQGAGEQYF.

The chain employs TRBV6-5 and TRBJ2-3; a possible D gene is TRBD1 (6 bases). Germline V lookup: CDR1 MNHEY, CDR2 SVGAGI. CDR3 size: 11 residues. Trimming took off 6 bases at V and 6 bases at J, with 7 bases between the two ends. CDR3 sequence (DNA): TGTGCCAGCAGGACAGGCGATACGCAGTATTTT. Amino acid sequence: CASRTGDTQYF.

The chain is built from TRBV7-6 and TRBJ2-3; maybe TRBD2 (5 bases). CDR3 length: 18 amino acids. In germline, CDR1 is SGHVS, CDR2 FNYEAQ. V was clipped by 0 bases and J by 2 bases, with 18 bases between them. CDR3 amino acids: CASSLASRGSAVTDTQYF. CDR3 sequence (DNA): TGTGCCAGCAGCTTAGCGAGTAGAGGGAGCGCAGTCACAGATACGCAGTATTTT.

This chain links TRBV7-2 with TRBJ1-5, with a weak D call TRBD1 (6 bases). The germline CDR1 and CDR2 sequences are SGHTA and FQGNSA. With 4 bases removed from V and 2 bases from J, the gap between germline ends came to 12 bases. This CDR3 spans 15 amino acids. The DNA of the CDR3 is TGTGCCAGCAGCTCGGGGGGCGTTGGCAATCAGCCCCAGCATTTT. This sequence encodes CASSSGGVGNQPQHF. The whole variable domain, filled in from reference TRBV7-2 and TRBJ1-5, reads GAGVSQSPSNKVTEKGKDVELRCDPISGHTALYWYRQSLGQGLEFLIYFQGNSAPDKSGLPSDRFSAERTGGSVSTLTIQRTQQEDSAVYLCASSSGGVGNQPQHFGDGTRLSIL.

In nucleotides, the CDR3 is TGTGCCAGCACTGGACAGGGAGGTGAAGCTTTCTTT. It is translated as CASTGQGGEAFF. V is TRBV5-6 and J is TRBJ1-1; 8 bases map to TRBD1. The CDR3 has 12 amino acids. The germline CDR1 and CDR2 sequences are SGHDT and YYEEEE. V gave up 6 bases and J gave up 7 bases; unmatched junction bases: 5.

The rearrangement joins TRBV7-9 to TRBJ1-6; a weak D match, TRBD1 (6 bases). Germline V CDR1 and CDR2: SEHNR, FQNEAQ (reference sequence). The length of the CDR3 is 18 residues. V was shortened by 1 base and J by 3 bases, with 16 bases between the two germline ends. The CDR3 region has the DNA TGTGCCAGCAGCTTAGTTAACCCCCGGGACAACTATAATTCACCCCTCCACTTT. Translating it yields CASSLVNPRDNYNSPLHF.

This chain links TRBV11-3 with TRBJ1-2; D is unresolved. This CDR3 has 12 residues. V was pared by 3 bases and J by 7 bases, with 9 bases between. Germline CDR1 is SGHNT and CDR2 is YENEEA. The CDR3 bases are TGTGCCAGCAGCTTCACGGTTGGTGGCTACACCTTC. It is translated as CASSFTVGGYTF.

V gene TRBV19 combines with J gene TRBJ1-5; 7 nucleotides align to TRBD1. Trimming removed 4 bases from V and 4 bases from J; junction bases left unmatched: 4. Per germline, CDR1 LNHDA and CDR2 SQIVND (reference sequence). The CDR3 is made up of 14 amino acids. The CDR3 region is CASSRQGWNQPQHF. CDR3 nucleotides: TGTGCCAGTAGTAGACAGGGTTGGAATCAGCCCCAGCATTTT.

The chain joins TRBV2 to TRBJ2-2; 11 bases agree with TRBD2. There are 16 residues in the CDR3. CDR1 and CDR2 (germline): SNHLY, FYNNEI. Trimming cost V 6 bases and J 2 bases; bases outside gene matches: 5. CDR3 DNA sequence: TGTGCCAGCAGAAGACTAGCGGGATATAACACCGGGGAGCTGTTTTTT. This codes for CASRRLAGYNTGELFF.